This passage covers 18 T cell receptor beta chains from one sample sequenced in a study of blood T cell repertoires in COVID-19. The data were produced by immunoSEQ multiplex PCR, yet TCRdb's version contains in-frame clones alone and is incomplete. In the table there are about 220,000 clones, almost 85% of which are singletons. Sequenced sample: peripheral blood. The receptor set was obtained from a woman in her sixties or seventies with COVID-19, enrolled during active disease.

The CDR3 nucleotides are TGTGCCAGCAGACGCCCGGGACAGGGCGGTCAGCCCCAGCATTTT. It specifies CASRRPGQGGQPQHF. The rearrangement joins TRBV2 to TRBJ1-5, with 9 bases lining up with TRBD1. This CDR3 comprises 15 residues. Germline values: CDR1 SNHLY, CDR2 FYNNEI. Germline trimming cut 6 bases from V and 6 bases from J; bases unmatched to any gene: 9.

The table lists this clone with a count of one. The rearrangement joins TRBV20-1 to TRBJ2-1, with D uncertain. The germline gives CDR1 DFQATT, CDR2 SNEGSKA (reference sequence). CDR3 length: 10 amino acids. The germline V and J ends were trimmed by 3 bases and 8 bases, with 5 bases remaining between them. This CDR3 is CSASGDEQFF. CDR3 bases: TGCAGTGCTAGTGGCGATGAGCAGTTCTTC.

The genes are TRBV5-4 and TRBJ1-2; 8 bases are a match to TRBD1. This CDR3 has 16 residues. V lost 3 bases to trimming and J lost 6 bases; unmatched junction nucleotides: 13. CDR1 is SGHNT, CDR2 YYREEE, per germline (reference sequence). The CDR3 nucleotides read TGTGCCAGCAGCTCGCCATCCAGGGGGCAAGTGGATGGCTACACCTTC. Its translation: CASSSPSRGQVDGYTF.

The V gene is TRBV11-3, the J gene TRBJ2-7, with a weak D call TRBD1 (6 bases). The V gene lost 0 bases and the J gene lost 5 bases, with 8 bases spanning the gap. Germline CDR1 and CDR2: SGHNT and YENEEA. The CDR3 consists of 13 residues. The CDR3 DNA reads as TGTGCCAGCAGCTTAGATGCAGGGGACGAGCAGTACTTC. It codes for CASSLDAGDEQYF.

The chain is built from TRBV6-6 and TRBJ2-4; 7 bases line up with TRBD1. V was pared by 5 bases and J by 1 base, with 5 bases of the junction left unmatched. CDR1 and CDR2 (germline): MNHNY, SVGAGI (reference sequence). The CDR3 runs 15 residues. CDR3: CASSPTGFAKNIQYF. The CDR3 DNA reads TGTGCCAGCAGTCCGACAGGGTTTGCCAAAAACATTCAGTACTTC.

The chain links TRBV6-2 or TRBV6-3 to TRBJ1-1; D ambiguous. From germline, CDR1 is MNHEY and CDR2 SVGEGT. Trimming took 6 bases from V and 1 from J, leaving 9 bases between them. This CDR3 spans 13 amino acids. The CDR3 sequence: CASSRGPNTEAFF. CDR3 nucleotide sequence: TGTGCCAGCAGCAGAGGGCCGAACACTGAAGCTTTCTTT.

The rearrangement links TRBV6-5 to TRBJ2-3; D is ambiguous. Germline loops: CDR1 MNHEY, CDR2 SVGAGI. This CDR3 is 14 amino acids long. The V end lost 6 bases, the J end lost 1 base, and 11 bases lay between the germline ends. As DNA, the CDR3 is TGTGCCAGCAGGGCCAGGTTAGGCACAGATACGCAGTATTTT. Translated, it gives CASRARLGTDTQYF.

This rearrangement joins TRBV7-2 to TRBJ2-3, with 8 positions matching TRBD2. The junction had 9 bases not matched to a gene; V was cut back by 2 bases and J by 8 bases. Germline CDR1 SGHTA, CDR2 FQGNSA. This CDR3 region has 15 residues. CDR3 in amino acids: CASSLLAGPSATQYF. As DNA, the CDR3 is TGTGCCAGCAGCTTACTAGCGGGCCCTTCCGCTACGCAGTATTTT.

This chain connects TRBV19 to TRBJ1-2, with a possible D match to TRBD1 (5 bases). V dropped 8 bases and J dropped 6 bases, with 16 bases sitting between them. CDR1 and CDR2 from the germline V gene are LNHDA and SQIVND (reference sequence). This CDR3 is 13 amino acids long. The CDR3 DNA is TGTGCCAGTTCCCTTTCAGGGATAGATGGCTACACCTTC. Encoded protein: CASSLSGIDGYTF.

The chain is built from TRBV9 and TRBJ2-3; 8 bases are shared with TRBD2. Per the germline V gene, CDR1 is SGDLS and CDR2 is YYNGEE. V lost 4 bases and J lost 0; bases outside the gene matches: 13. This CDR3 has 18 amino acids. This CDR3 is CASSPSSGLAASTDTQYF. The CDR3 DNA is TGTGCCAGCAGCCCAAGTTCCGGACTAGCAGCTAGCACAGATACGCAGTATTTT.

This clone was detected only once. This sequence joins TRBV13 and TRBJ1-5; the match to TRBD1 covers 8 bases. CDR3 length equals 16 residues. Germline CDR1 and CDR2: PRHDT and FYEKMQ (reference sequence). J was trimmed by 4 bases and V by 3 bases; bases with no gene match: 8. The CDR3 protein is CASSFRQGRWNQPQHF. Here the CDR3 DNA reads TGTGCCAGCAGCTTTCGACAGGGGAGGTGGAATCAGCCCCAGCATTTT.

V usage is TRBV7-8 and J usage is TRBJ1-1; TRBD1 aligns across 7 bases. The length of the CDR3 is 16 residues. With V trimmed by 4 bases and J by 1 base, 9 bases remained unmatched. The germline V gene has CDR1 SGHVS and CDR2 FQNEAQ. In nucleotides, the CDR3 is TGTGCCAGCAGCTCACAGGGGCGGAGATCGAACACTGAAGCTTTCTTT. It codes for CASSSQGRRSNTEAFF.

The rearrangement uses TRBV30 and TRBJ2-3; possible D gene TRBD2, 6 bases. Germline CDR1 and CDR2: GTSNPN and SVGIG (reference sequence). The CDR3 length is 15 residues. Trimming removed 1 base at V and 1 base at J, with 12 bases between. The CDR3 reads CAWSGGDSGTDTQYF. CDR3 nucleotide sequence: TGTGCCTGGAGTGGGGGGGATAGCGGCACAGATACGCAGTATTTT.

This chain links TRBV7-2 with TRBJ1-2, with 10 bases lining up with TRBD1. V trimming: 4 bases; J trimming: 8 bases; junction bases outside the gene matches: 7. Germline CDR1 SGHTA, CDR2 FQGNSA. The CDR3 loop spans 14 amino acids. CDR3 in DNA: TGTGCCAGCAGCTCCCGGGACAGGGGTTCGGGCTACACCTTC. This translates into CASSSRDRGSGYTF. The full variable domain, rest sourced from reference TRBV7-2 and TRBJ1-2, is GAGVSQSPSNKVTEKGKDVELRCDPISGHTALYWYRQSLGQGLEFLIYFQGNSAPDKSGLPSDRFSAERTGGSVSTLTIQRTQQEDSAVYLCASSSRDRGSGYTFGSGTRLTVV.

The V gene is TRBV2, the J gene TRBJ2-7; 11 positions agree with TRBD2. Germline trimming cut 4 bases from V and 0 bases from J; bases unmatched to any gene: 2. This CDR3 comprises 15 residues. The germline V gene has CDR1 SNHLY and CDR2 FYNNEI. The DNA of the CDR3 is TGTGCCAGCAGTGGACTAGCGGGGCCCTCCTACGAGCAGTACTTC. Protein: CASSGLAGPSYEQYF.

Only a few counts were recorded for this clone. The CDR3 spells CASSLGLNYGYTF. The CDR3 DNA follows: TGTGCCAGCAGCTTAGGACTGAACTATGGCTACACCTTC. The J gene is TRBJ1-2, the V gene TRBV11-3; D remains ambiguous. Deletions cut 1 base from V and 2 bases from J, with 5 bases between. CDR3 length: 13 residues. Germline values: CDR1 SGHNT, CDR2 YENEEA.

V gene TRBV23-1 combines with J gene TRBJ1-2; weak D call: TRBD1 (6 bases). TRBV23-1 is assigned to the ORF class and has an uncertain function. V lost 4 bases, J lost 5 bases, and 8 bases lay in between. The CDR3 totals 12 residues. The CDR3 spells CASSPRGYGYTF. Written as DNA, the CDR3 is TGCGCCAGCAGTCCCAGGGGTTATGGCTACACCTTC.

This clone was seen only once. The J gene is TRBJ1-1, the V gene TRBV4-3; D gene uncertain. CDR3 length: 15 residues. V lost 2 bases and J lost 10, with 20 bases in between. Germline CDR1 reads LGHNA; CDR2 reads YSLEER. The CDR3 reads CASSQLPSQRGLAFF. The CDR3 DNA reads TGCGCCAGCAGCCAACTACCATCCCAGCGCGGGTTAGCTTTCTTT.